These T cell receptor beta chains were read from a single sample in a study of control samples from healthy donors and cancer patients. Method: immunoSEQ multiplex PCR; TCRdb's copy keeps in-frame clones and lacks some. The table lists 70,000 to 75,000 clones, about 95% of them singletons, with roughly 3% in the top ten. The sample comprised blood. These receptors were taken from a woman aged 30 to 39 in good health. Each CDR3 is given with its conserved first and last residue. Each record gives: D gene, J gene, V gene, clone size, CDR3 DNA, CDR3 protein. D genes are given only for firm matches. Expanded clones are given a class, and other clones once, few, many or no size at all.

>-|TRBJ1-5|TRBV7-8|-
TGTGCCAGCAGCATCGCGGGGGGGAGGAATCAGCCCCAGCATTTT
CASSIAGGRNQPQHF
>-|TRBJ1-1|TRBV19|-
TGTGCCAGTAGTGACTCCGGGCCGCGACCCACTGAAGCTTTCTTT
CASSDSGPRPTEAFF
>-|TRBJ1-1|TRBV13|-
TGTGCCAGCAGCTTAGGCCTGGGATTCGCTGAAGCTTTCTTT
CASSLGLGFAEAFF
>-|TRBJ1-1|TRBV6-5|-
TGTGCCAGCAGTAGAATAGGGGGGAACACTGAAGCTTTCTTT
CASSRIGGNTEAFF
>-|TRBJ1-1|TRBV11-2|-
TGTGCCAGCAGCCCGACCTTTACTGAAGCTTTCTTT
CASSPTFTEAFF
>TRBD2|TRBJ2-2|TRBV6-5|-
TGTGCCAGCAGTTCATGGGGCGGGGGCACCGGGGAGCTGTTTTTT
CASSSWGGGTGELFF
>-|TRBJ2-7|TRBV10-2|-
TGCGCCAGCGGCGCCTCCTACGAGCAGTACTTC
CASGASYEQYF
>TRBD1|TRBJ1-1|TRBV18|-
TGTGCCAGCTCAGCTGGACAGGGTTTGGGTGAAGCTTTCTTT
CASSAGQGLGEAFF
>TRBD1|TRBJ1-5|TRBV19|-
TGTGCCAGTAGGTTGTCCGCCGGGACAGGGACAAATCAGCCCCAGCATTTT
CASRLSAGTGTNQPQHF
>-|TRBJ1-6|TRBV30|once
TGTGCCTGGACAGGGGAACTCTCACCCCTCCACTTT
CAWTGELSPLHF
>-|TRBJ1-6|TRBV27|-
TGTGCCAGCAGTCAGGGCGACTCCTATAATTCACCCCTCCACTTT
CASSQGDSYNSPLHF
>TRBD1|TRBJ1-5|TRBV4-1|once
TGCGCCAGCAGCCAAGAAAGGAGGCAGGGGGGAAATCAGCCCCAGCATTTT
CASSQERRQGGNQPQHF
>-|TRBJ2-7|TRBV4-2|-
TGTGCCAGCAGCCAAGAGCGGTCCGGGGGGCACGAGCAGTACTTC
CASSQERSGGHEQYF
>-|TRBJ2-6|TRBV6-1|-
TGTGCCAGCAGTGTTCGGAGAGCTGCTGGGGCCAACGTCCTGACTTTC
CASSVRRAAGANVLTF
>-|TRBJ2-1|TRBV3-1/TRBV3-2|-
TGTGCCAGCAGCCAGGAAAGGATTAGGGGACACAATGAGCAGTTCTTC
CASSQERIRGHNEQFF
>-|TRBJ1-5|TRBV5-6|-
TGTGCCAGCAGCCAAAGGCTCACGACGACGGATAGCAATCAGCCCCAGCATTTT
CASSQRLTTTDSNQPQHF
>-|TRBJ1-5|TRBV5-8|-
TGTGCCAGCAGCTTGGGTCAGTATAGCAATCAGCCCCAGCATTTT
CASSLGQYSNQPQHF
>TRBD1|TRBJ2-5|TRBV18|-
TGTGCCAGCTCACCTTCTCGACAGGGGAAAGAGACCCAGTACTTC
CASSPSRQGKETQYF
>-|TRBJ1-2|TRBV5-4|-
TGTGCCAGCAGCTTAGACGGACTCTATGGCTACACCTTC
CASSLDGLYGYTF
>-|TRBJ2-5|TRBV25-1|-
TGTGCCAGCAGTGAAGTACTCGGGACGGTGCAAGAGACCCAGTACTTC
CASSEVLGTVQETQYF
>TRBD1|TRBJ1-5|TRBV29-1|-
TGCAGCGTCTTGGGACAGGAGGGTCAGCCCCAGCATTTT
CSVLGQEGQPQHF
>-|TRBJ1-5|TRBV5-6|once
TGTGCCAGCAGCTCCTCTTTGGGGCCCCAGCATTTT
CASSSSLGPQHF
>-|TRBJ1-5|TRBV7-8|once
TGTGCCAGCAGCTTAAACCCTCTCCAGCCCCAGCATTTT
CASSLNPLQPQHF
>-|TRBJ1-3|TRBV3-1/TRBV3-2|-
TGTGCCAGCAGCCAGTTGAGGAACACCATATATTTT
CASSQLRNTIYF
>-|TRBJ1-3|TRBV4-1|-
TGCGCCAGCAGCCAAGAGGGGGACATCTCTGGAAACACCATATATTTT
CASSQEGDISGNTIYF
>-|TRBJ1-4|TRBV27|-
TGTGCCAGCAGTTTTTTGGACAGTTATGAAAAACTGTTTTTT
CASSFLDSYEKLFF
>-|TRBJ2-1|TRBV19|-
TGTGCCAGAAACAACCACGACGAGGGCAATGAGCAGTTCTTC
CARNNHDEGNEQFF
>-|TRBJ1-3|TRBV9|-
TGTGCCAGCAGCGTAGCCCTAGGCCCTGGAAACACCATATATTTT
CASSVALGPGNTIYF
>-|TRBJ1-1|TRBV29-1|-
TGCAGCGTTGAAGGGGGGGCGGTCTGGGCCACTGAAGCTTTCTTT
CSVEGGAVWATEAFF
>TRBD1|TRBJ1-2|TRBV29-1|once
TGCAGCGTTGTATCGGAGACAGGGCGAGGCTACACCTTC
CSVVSETGRGYTF
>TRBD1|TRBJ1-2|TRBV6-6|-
TGTGCCAGCAGAACAGGGGGTAGAGGCTACACCTTC
CASRTGGRGYTF
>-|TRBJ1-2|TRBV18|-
TGTGCCAGCTCACCCGGGGACGGGCGTGCCTATGGCTACACCTTC
CASSPGDGRAYGYTF
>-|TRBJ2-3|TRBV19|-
TGTGCCAGTAGTATCGTGCGGACAGATACGCAGTATTTT
CASSIVRTDTQYF
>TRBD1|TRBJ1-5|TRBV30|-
TGTGCCTGGAGTCAGGGGGATTGGCAGCCCCAGCATTTT
CAWSQGDWQPQHF
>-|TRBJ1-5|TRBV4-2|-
TGTGCCAGCAGCCATTCATTCACGGGCAATCAGCCCCAGCATTTT
CASSHSFTGNQPQHF
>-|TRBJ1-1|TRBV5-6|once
TGTGCCAGCAGGAAGAGGGGGGGAAACACTGAAGCTTTCTTT
CASRKRGGNTEAFF
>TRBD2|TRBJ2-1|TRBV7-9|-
TGTGCCAGCAGCTGGACTAGCGGGGGGTACAATGAGCAGTTCTTC
CASSWTSGGYNEQFF
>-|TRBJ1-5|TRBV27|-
TGTGCCAGCAGTCCCCAGGATTATAATCAGCCCCAGCATTTT
CASSPQDYNQPQHF
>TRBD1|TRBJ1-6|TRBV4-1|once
TGCGCCAGCAGCCAACCTGGACAGGACCGAAATTCACCCCTCCACTTT
CASSQPGQDRNSPLHF
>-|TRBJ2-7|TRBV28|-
TGTGCCAGCAGTTTTACCGACGGGGCCTACGAGCAGTACTTC
CASSFTDGAYEQYF
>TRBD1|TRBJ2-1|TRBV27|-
TGTCTCAGCAGTTTAGGATTACCGGGACAGGGAACAAATGAGCAGTTCTTC
CLSSLGLPGQGTNEQFF
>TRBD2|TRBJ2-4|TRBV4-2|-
TGTGCCAGCAGCCTGGGGACTAGCGGGGACGGAAACATTCAGTACTTC
CASSLGTSGDGNIQYF
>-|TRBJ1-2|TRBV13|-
TGTGCCAGCAGCTTGAGGGGGGCTGTATCTGGCTACACCTTC
CASSLRGAVSGYTF
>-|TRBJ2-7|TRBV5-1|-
TGCGCCAGCTCCAATGGGGCGTACACCTACGAGCAGTACTTC
CASSNGAYTYEQYF
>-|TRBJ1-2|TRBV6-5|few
TGTGCCAGCAGATGGAACCCAGGGGACTATGGCTACACCTTC
CASRWNPGDYGYTF
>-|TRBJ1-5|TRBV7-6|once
TGTGCCAGCAGCTTAGGGTGGGGGTATCAGCCCCAGCATTTT
CASSLGWGYQPQHF
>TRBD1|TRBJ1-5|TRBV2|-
TGTGCCAGCAGTGTGGACAGGGGGCGTACTCAGCCCCAGCATTTT
CASSVDRGRTQPQHF
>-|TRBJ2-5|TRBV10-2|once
TGCGCCAGCGGAAAGCAAGAGACCCAGTACTTC
CASGKQETQYF
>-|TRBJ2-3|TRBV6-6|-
TGTGCCAGCCTACCAGGGGCTACAGATACGCAGTATTTT
CASLPGATDTQYF
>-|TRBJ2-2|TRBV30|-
TGTGCCTGGAGTAGACAGAACACCGGGGAGCTGTTTTTT
CAWSRQNTGELFF
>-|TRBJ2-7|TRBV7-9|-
TGTGCCAGCAGGCCGACGTGGGGAAGCTCCTACGAGCAGTACTTC
CASRPTWGSSYEQYF
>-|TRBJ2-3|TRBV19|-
TGTGCCAGTACGTTAAATCGGGGATTCACAGATACGCAGTATTTT
CASTLNRGFTDTQYF
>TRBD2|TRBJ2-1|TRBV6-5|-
TGTGCCAGCAATCCGGGACTAGCTTACAATGAGCAGTTCTTC
CASNPGLAYNEQFF
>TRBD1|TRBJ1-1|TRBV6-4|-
TGTGCCAGCATCCGACAGGGACTCCAAACCTTTAACACTGAAGCTTTCTTT
CASIRQGLQTFNTEAFF
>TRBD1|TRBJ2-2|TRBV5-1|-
TGCGCCAGCAGCTTACAGGGGGAGACCGGGGAGCTGTTTTTT
CASSLQGETGELFF
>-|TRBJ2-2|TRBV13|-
TGTGCCAGCAGCGGGGGAACGGGACGGATCCAGAACACCGGGGAGCTGTTTTTT
CASSGGTGRIQNTGELFF
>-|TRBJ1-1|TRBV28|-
TGTGCCAGCAGTTTACGTCAGGGAAGGCTCACTGAAGCTTTCTTT
CASSLRQGRLTEAFF
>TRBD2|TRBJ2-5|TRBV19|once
TGTGCCAGTAGTACTTTCAATGGACTAGCGGGGGATTTGGAGACCCAGTACTTC
CASSTFNGLAGDLETQYF
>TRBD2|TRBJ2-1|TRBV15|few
TGTGCCACCAGCAGGGGGGGGACCTACTACAATGAGCAGTTCTTC
CATSRGGTYYNEQFF
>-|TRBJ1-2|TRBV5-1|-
TGCGCCAGCAGCTTAGAGGGATCCAACTATGGCTACACCTTC
CASSLEGSNYGYTF